The clone carrying this TCR beta chain was found many times. The sample is drawn from a study of blood T cells in healthy people across ages. Using a J-beta primer mix together with a sample-barcoded 5' primer, a second PCR was run for roughly 7 to 12 cycles. TCRdb itself ran the 5' RACE reads through MiXCR, one entry per CDR3 protein. Here the sample spans more than 900,000 distinct CDR3 sequences, 20% to 25% being singletons. V dropped 0 bases and J dropped 7 bases, with 10 bases sitting between them. Per the germline V gene, CDR1 is MNHEY and CDR2 is SVGAGI. This CDR3 has 15 amino acids. This sample also appeared in a second study, on T cells of mothers and their children.

The genes are TRBV6-5 and TRBJ1-6; D perhaps matches TRBD1 (5 bases). This TCR was recovered from a girl aged 2 to 10 in good health. Input material: blood. In DNA form, the CDR3 reads TGTGCCAGCAGTTACTCTACTTGGGGGAATTCACCCCTCCACTTT. Protein: CASSYSTWGNSPLHF.